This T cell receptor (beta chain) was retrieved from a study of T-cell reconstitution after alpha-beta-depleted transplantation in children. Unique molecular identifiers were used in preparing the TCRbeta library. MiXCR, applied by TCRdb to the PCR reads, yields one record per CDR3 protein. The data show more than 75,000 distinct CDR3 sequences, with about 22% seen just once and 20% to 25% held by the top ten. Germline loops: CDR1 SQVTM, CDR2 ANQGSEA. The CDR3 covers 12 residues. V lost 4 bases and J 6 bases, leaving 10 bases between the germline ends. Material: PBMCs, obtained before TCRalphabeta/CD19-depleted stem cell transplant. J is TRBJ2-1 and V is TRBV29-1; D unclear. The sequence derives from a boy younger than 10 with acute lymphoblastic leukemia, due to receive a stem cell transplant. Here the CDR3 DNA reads TGCAGCGTTGTTTCTTCGATCAATGAGCAGTTCTTC. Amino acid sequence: CSVVSSINEQFF.